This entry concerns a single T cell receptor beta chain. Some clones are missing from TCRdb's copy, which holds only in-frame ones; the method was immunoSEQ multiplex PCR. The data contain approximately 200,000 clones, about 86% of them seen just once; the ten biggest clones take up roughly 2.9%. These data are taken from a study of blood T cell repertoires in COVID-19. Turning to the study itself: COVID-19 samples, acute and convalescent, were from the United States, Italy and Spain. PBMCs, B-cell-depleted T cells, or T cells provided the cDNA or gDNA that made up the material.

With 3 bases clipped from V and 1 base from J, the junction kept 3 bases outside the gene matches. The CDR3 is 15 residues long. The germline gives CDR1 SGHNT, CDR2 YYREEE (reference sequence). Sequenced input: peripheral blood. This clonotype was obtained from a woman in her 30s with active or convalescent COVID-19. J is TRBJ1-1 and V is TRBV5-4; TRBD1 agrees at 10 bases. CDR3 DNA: TGTGCCAGCAGCTCGCGGGACAGGGGGAACACTGAAGCTTTCTTT. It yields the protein CASSSRDRGNTEAFF.